This TCR beta chain was profiled in a study of blood T cell repertoires in COVID-19. The overall study: COVID-19 samples, acute and convalescent, were from the United States, Italy and Spain. Sources were T cells, B-cell-depleted T cells, or PBMCs; the material itself was cDNA or gDNA.

Under the authors' procedure: Estimated nucleated cell counts came from reference gene primer amplification. This table comes from immunoSEQ multiplex PCR, and its TCRdb copy is limited to in-frame clones, with some not included. V and J calls and clone size are copied from that table; D and trimming were computed from the DNA. The table has roughly 250,000 clones, 70% to 90% seen once; the top ten hold 2% to 2.5%. CDR1 and CDR2 (germline): SSHAT, FNYEAQ (reference sequence). The CDR3 runs to 15 residues. As regards this clone: A junction boundary mismatches the germline segment, possibly from a read error.

Material: peripheral blood. The source is a woman between 40 and 50 years old who had recovered from COVID-19. The chain joins TRBV7-7 to TRBJ2-1, with 8 bases identical to TRBD2. The CDR3 sequence is CASSLGTSPYNEQFF. The CDR3 DNA follows: TGTGCTAGCAGCCTAGGGACTAGTCCCTACAATGAGCAGTTCTTC.